This entry describes one T cell receptor beta chain. CDR1 SGHAT and CDR2 FQDESV come from the germline V gene (reference sequence). Trimming took 2 bases from V and 10 from J; bases not matched to a gene: 5. The CDR3 has 13 amino acids. The data originate from a study of shared clonotypes between healthy human individuals. Study-level background: Donors, aged 18 to 49, were a couple of women and three men.

In the original workflow: Because ImmunoSEQ provided only junction sequences with no quality scores, the filtering differed. Assay: immunoSEQ multiplex PCR; the TCRdb copy retains only in-frame clones and omits some. The V and J calls and clone size are taken from that table; D and trimming were inferred from the DNA. The profile shows some 550,000 clones, about 96% of them singletons. This TCR was sampled from a woman aged 30 to 39 in good health. The V gene is TRBV11-1, the J gene TRBJ2-1, with 7 positions matching TRBD2. The sequenced sample was naive CD4+ T cells sorted from blood. Subset reported: CD45RA+ positively selected. The CDR3: CASSLLREGEQFF. The CDR3 coding sequence is TGTGCCAGCAGCTTACTTAGGGAGGGCGAGCAGTTCTTC.